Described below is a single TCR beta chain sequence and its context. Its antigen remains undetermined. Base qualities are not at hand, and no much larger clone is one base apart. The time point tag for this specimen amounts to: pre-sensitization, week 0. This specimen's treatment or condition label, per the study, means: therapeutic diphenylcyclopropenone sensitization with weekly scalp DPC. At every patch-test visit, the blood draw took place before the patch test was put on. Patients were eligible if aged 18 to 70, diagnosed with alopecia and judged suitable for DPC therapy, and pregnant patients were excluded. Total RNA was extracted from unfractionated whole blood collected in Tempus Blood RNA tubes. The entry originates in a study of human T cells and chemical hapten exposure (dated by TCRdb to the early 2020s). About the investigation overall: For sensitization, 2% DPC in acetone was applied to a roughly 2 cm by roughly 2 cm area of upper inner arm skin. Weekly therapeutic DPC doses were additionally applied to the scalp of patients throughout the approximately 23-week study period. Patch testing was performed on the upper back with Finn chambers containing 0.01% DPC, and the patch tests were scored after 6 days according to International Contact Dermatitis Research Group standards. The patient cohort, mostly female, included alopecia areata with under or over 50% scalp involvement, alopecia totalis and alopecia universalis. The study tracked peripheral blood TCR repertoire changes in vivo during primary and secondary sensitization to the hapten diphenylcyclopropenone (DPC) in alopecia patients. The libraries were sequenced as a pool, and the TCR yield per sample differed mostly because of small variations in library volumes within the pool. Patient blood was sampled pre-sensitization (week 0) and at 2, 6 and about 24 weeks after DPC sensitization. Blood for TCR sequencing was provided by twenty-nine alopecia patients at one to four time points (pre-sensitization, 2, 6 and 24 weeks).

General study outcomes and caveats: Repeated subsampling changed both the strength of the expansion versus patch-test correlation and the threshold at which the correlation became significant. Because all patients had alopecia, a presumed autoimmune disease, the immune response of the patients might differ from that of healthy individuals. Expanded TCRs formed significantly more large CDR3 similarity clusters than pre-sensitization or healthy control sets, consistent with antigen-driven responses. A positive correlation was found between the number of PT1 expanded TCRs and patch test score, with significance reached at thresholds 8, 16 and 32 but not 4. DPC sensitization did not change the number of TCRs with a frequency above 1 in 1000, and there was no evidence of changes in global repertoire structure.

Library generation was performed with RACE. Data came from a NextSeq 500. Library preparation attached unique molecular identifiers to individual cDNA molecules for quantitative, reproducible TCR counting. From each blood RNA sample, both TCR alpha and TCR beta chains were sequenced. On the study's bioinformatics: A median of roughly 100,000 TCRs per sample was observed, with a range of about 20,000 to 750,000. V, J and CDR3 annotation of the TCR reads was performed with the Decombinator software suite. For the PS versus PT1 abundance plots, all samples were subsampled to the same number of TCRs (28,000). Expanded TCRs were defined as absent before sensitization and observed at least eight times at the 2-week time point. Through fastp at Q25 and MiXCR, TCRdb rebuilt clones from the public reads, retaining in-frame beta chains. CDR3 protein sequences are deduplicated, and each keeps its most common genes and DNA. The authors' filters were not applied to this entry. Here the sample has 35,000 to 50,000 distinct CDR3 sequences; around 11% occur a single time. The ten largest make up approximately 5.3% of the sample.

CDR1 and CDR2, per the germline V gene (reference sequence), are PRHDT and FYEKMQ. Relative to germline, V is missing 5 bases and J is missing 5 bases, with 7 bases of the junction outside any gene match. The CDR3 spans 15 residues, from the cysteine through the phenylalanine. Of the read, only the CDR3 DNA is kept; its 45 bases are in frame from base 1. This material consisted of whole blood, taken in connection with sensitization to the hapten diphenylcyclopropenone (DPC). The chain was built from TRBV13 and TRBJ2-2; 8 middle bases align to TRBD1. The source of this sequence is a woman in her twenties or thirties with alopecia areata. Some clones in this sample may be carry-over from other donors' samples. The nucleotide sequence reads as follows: TGTGCCAGCAGCATCGGGACAGGCGGGACCGGGGAGCTGTTTTTT. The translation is CASSIGTGGTGELFF.